The present T cell receptor (beta chain) was sequenced within a study of T cell repertoires in cytomegalovirus infection. Study background: The public TCR beta signatures pointed to both CMV infection and matching HLA type. Study-wide findings and caveats: Frequencies of public TCR beta families were cumulated, and this identified carriers of CMV plus the relevant HLA. What dominated the ex vivo response were HLA-C-restricted CMV-specific TCR beta clonotypes.

In its sample, this clonotype was seen a few times. Its target is not known. With 7 bases clipped from V and 5 bases from J, the junction kept 11 bases outside the gene matches. This CDR3 contains 17 residues. Per germline, CDR1 ENHRY and CDR2 SYGVKD. TCRdb processed the reads anew with MiXCR; each CDR3 protein has one entry. The sample has some 700,000 distinct CDR3 sequences, approximately 34% seen once. Material for sequencing was PBMCs. The chain recombines TRBV10-3 with TRBJ2-1; 13 nucleotides align to TRBD2. The TCR originated in a human donor in good health (CMV status not recorded). Some clones in this sample may be carry-over from other donors' samples. CDR3 region: CAITPRELAGGNNEQFF. The CDR3 bases are TGTGCCATCACCCCGCGCGAACTAGCGGGGGGGAACAATGAGCAGTTCTTC.